This TCR beta chain was retrieved from a study of T cell changes during pregnancy in multiple sclerosis. Sequenced by immunoSEQ multiplex PCR; TCRdb stores in-frame clones only, minus some. Of under 100,000 clones listed, roughly 96% were seen once; the top ten hold about 1.2%. CDR3 length equals 12 residues. The V and J ends lost 0 bases and 11 bases respectively, with 11 bases between them. Per the germline V gene, CDR1 is SGHRS and CDR2 is YFSETQ. This sequence joins TRBV5-1 and TRBJ1-1; perhaps TRBD1 as D (5 bases). The sample was peripheral blood, taken in the second trimester of pregnancy. This receptor was identified in a female donor with multiple sclerosis, enrolled in a pregnancy study. This chain's CDR3 is CASSLEGPGAFF. The CDR3 DNA follows: TGCGCCAGCAGCTTGGAGGGGCCTGGGGCTTTCTTT.